This passage covers 14 T cell receptor beta chains from one sample sequenced in a study of T cell responses to AZD1222 COVID-19 vaccine. Sequenced by immunoSEQ multiplex PCR; TCRdb stores in-frame clones only, minus some. The repertoire consists of approximately 180,000 clones, with 88% occurring once and the leading ten covering 25% to 30%. This specimen was peripheral blood, taken 28 days after the second AZD1222 dose. Every receptor here comes from an adult who received the AZD1222 COVID-19 vaccine.

The rearrangement links TRBV6-5 to TRBJ2-1; D gene unclear. Germline V gives CDR1 MNHEY, CDR2 SVGAGI. This CDR3 spans 13 amino acids. V was cut by 2 bases and J by 8 bases, with 10 bases left in between. The CDR3 loop is CASSYGPKYEQFF. The CDR3 coding sequence is TGTGCCAGCAGTTACGGACCCAAGTATGAGCAGTTCTTC.

This chain uses TRBV21-1 with TRBJ2-3; TRBD2, as called in the table, went unchecked against the DNA. TRBV21-1 is a recognized pseudogene. CDR3 length equals 18 residues. The DNA of the CDR3 is TGTGCCAGCAGCAAAGAGGGGGGACTAGCGGAGAGCACAGATACGCAGTATTTT. Translating it yields CASSKEGGLAESTDTQYF.

CDR3 in amino acids: CASSVQRNTEAFF. The DNA for the CDR3 is TGTGCCAGCAGCGTACAGCGGAACACTGAAGCTTTCTTT. The genes are TRBV5-5 and TRBJ1-1, with D uncertain. The CDR3 runs 13 residues. Germline V gene sequence: CDR1 SGHKS, CDR2 YYEKEE (reference sequence). Deletions cut 4 bases from V and 1 base from J, with 8 bases between.

The chain couples TRBV5-6 to TRBJ2-7; 7 bases align to TRBD1. Germline V gene data show CDR1 as SGHDT and CDR2 as YYEEEE. Unmatched junction bases numbered 5, after V lost 5 bases and J lost 0 bases. The CDR3 loop spans 14 amino acids. Written as DNA, the CDR3 is TGTGCCAGCAGAGAACAGGGGATCTCCTACGAGCAGTACTTC. This encodes CASREQGISYEQYF.

This chain uses TRBV7-9 with TRBJ2-7; D unclear. The germline CDR1 and CDR2 sequences are SEHNR and FQNEAQ (reference sequence). The CDR3 runs to 14 residues. V lost 0 bases to trimming and J lost 3 bases, with 9 bases between them. The chain's CDR3 is CASSLAKPSYEQYF. The CDR3 coding sequence is TGTGCCAGCAGCTTAGCTAAGCCGAGCTACGAGCAGTACTTC.

The chain uses TRBV18 and TRBJ1-1; D not resolved. CDR1 KGHSH and CDR2 LQKENI come from the germline V gene. Trimming pared 3 bases from V and 1 base from J, leaving 12 bases between. The CDR3 is 15 residues long. The CDR3 sequence is CASSPSGQRNTEAFF. CDR3 in DNA: TGTGCCAGCTCACCCTCCGGGCAGAGGAACACTGAAGCTTTCTTT.

For the CDR3, the DNA is TGTGCCAGCAGTCGCCCGACAGGGGCGAACACTGAAGCTTTCTTT. Its translation: CASSRPTGANTEAFF. The chain combines TRBV6-5 with TRBJ1-1; 8 nucleotides line up with TRBD1. This CDR3 has 15 amino acids. Germline CDR1 is MNHEY and CDR2 is SVGAGI. V dropped 5 bases and J dropped 1; count of bases not matched to a gene: 6.

Comment on this clone: A read error may produce the germline difference seen at one junction end. The V gene is TRBV5-1, the J gene TRBJ2-7, with D perhaps TRBD1 (5 bases). The length of the CDR3 is 16 residues. Germline V gene sequence: CDR1 SGHRS, CDR2 YFSETQ. In nucleotides, the CDR3 is TGCGCCAGCAGATTGGAGACAGCCCTGGGCTCCTACGAGCAGTACTTC. This encodes CASRLETALGSYEQYF.

This clone was observed a single time. The chain employs TRBV3-1 (or the pseudogene TRBV3-2) and TRBJ2-3; 7 bases are shared with TRBD2. Losses at the gene ends were 3 bases for V and 6 bases for J; bases not matched to a gene: 12. Looked up from germline, CDR1 is LGHDT and CDR2 is YNNKEL (reference sequence). The CDR3 covers 16 residues. The CDR3 DNA is TGTGCCAGCAGCCATCGAACGGGCGGGAGAAGCGATACGCAGTATTTT. Residues: CASSHRTGGRSDTQYF.

The chain combines TRBV3-1 (or the pseudogene TRBV3-2) with TRBJ2-2; 12 bases line up with TRBD1. The CDR3 is made up of 16 amino acids. Germline trimming cut 3 bases from V and 4 bases from J; bases unmatched to any gene: 3. Germline CDR1 is LGHDT and CDR2 is YNNKEL (reference sequence). CDR3 sequence (DNA): TGTGCCAGCAGCCAGGGACAGGGGGCGGGCACCGGGGAGCTGTTTTTT. The encoded protein is CASSQGQGAGTGELFF.

V is TRBV7-2 and J is TRBJ2-1; 10 nucleotides match TRBD2. In germline, CDR1 is SGHTA, CDR2 FQGNSA. V was pared by 3 bases and J by 10 bases, with 12 bases of the junction left unmatched. The CDR3 runs 16 residues. Written as DNA, the CDR3 is TGTGCCAGCAGCTTGGAAGCGGGAGGGGCGAGGGGCGAGCAGTTCTTC. Protein sequence: CASSLEAGGARGEQFF.

The chain couples TRBV6-2 or TRBV6-3 to TRBJ1-2, with TRBD1 matching over 9 bases. Unmatched junction bases numbered 16, after V lost 6 bases and J lost 8 bases. CDR3 length equals 16 residues. CDR1 is MNHEY, CDR2 SVGEGT, per germline. CDR3 loop: CASSPLPGQGRQGYTF. CDR3 in DNA: TGTGCCAGCAGCCCTCTACCGGGACAGGGCCGGCAGGGCTACACCTTC.

This sequence joins TRBV7-8 and TRBJ2-1; no definite D call. The CDR3 is made up of 13 amino acids. CDR1 and CDR2 (germline): SGHVS, FQNEAQ. V lost 5 bases to trimming and J lost 7 bases, with 12 bases between them. The CDR3 nucleotides read TGTGCCAGCAGCCCACCGACCCAGAATGAGCAGTTCTTC. It yields the protein CASSPPTQNEQFF.

The chain is built from TRBV3-1 (or the pseudogene TRBV3-2) and TRBJ2-1; no clear D. CDR1 is LGHDT and CDR2 is YNNKEL in the germline V gene (reference sequence). The ends were cut back, 0 bases at V and 6 bases at J, with 9 bases in the middle. The CDR3 spans 14 residues. The CDR3 region is CASSQEGSGNEQFF. In nucleotides, the CDR3 is TGTGCCAGCAGCCAAGAAGGTTCGGGCAATGAGCAGTTCTTC.